A selection of T cell receptor beta chains follows, all from one sample in a study of cytomegalovirus exposure and HLA in healthy donors. Measured with immunoSEQ multiplex PCR; TCRdb has only the in-frame clones, and not every one. The table records about 120,000 clones, roughly 79% of them present only once. The sequencing input was PBMCs. These receptors were obtained from a woman in her twenties or thirties in good health and CMV-seronegative. The CDR3 runs from the conserved cysteine through the conserved F or W. The D gene is left open where the match is weak. Not all rows give a size; the values are once, few, many and, for expanded clones, a class.

v_gene	j_gene	d_gene	abundance	CDR3aa	CDR3nt
TRBV7-9	TRBJ1-2	.	once	CSSSLGSRDRNYGYTF	TGTTCCAGCAGCTTAGGGAGCCGAGACAGAAACTATGGCTACACCTTC
TRBV7-9	TRBJ1-6	.	.	CASSLTERNSPLHF	TGTGCCAGCAGCTTGACGGAGAGGAATTCACCCCTCCACTTT
TRBV7-2	TRBJ2-4	.	.	CASPSWATGETLAKNIQYF	TGTGCCAGCCCTTCCTGGGCGACAGGTGAAACTCTAGCCAAAAACATTCAGTACTTC
TRBV6-4	TRBJ2-1	.	once	CASSDSDSNEQFF	TGTGCCAGCAGTGACTCGGACTCCAATGAGCAGTTCTTC
TRBV6-5	TRBJ1-1	.	.	CASRPRPGGNTEAFF	TGTGCCAGCAGACCCCGCCCCGGGGGGAACACTGAAGCTTTCTTT
TRBV6-4	TRBJ2-1	TRBD2	.	CASSDLGTSGRAKQFF	TGTGCCAGCAGTGATTTAGGGACTAGCGGGAGGGCAAAGCAGTTCTTC
TRBV27	TRBJ2-1	TRBD2	once	CASSLFPAGGYNEQFF	TGTGCCAGCAGTTTATTTCCCGCGGGGGGCTACAATGAGCAGTTCTTC
TRBV5-1	TRBJ2-3	.	.	CASSLGGDTQYF	TGCGCCAGCAGCCTTGGGGGGGATACGCAGTATTTT
TRBV6-1	TRBJ2-5	TRBD2	.	CASSEVWLAGGETQYF	TGTGCCAGCAGTGAAGTTTGGCTAGCGGGAGGAGAGACCCAGTACTTC
TRBV5-1	TRBJ2-1	TRBD2	.	CASSPTSGRFDEQFF	TGCGCCAGCAGCCCGACTAGCGGGAGGTTTGATGAGCAGTTCTTC
TRBV9	TRBJ2-2	TRBD2	.	CASSGRLAGYTGELFF	TGTGCCAGCAGCGGGCGACTAGCGGGTTACACCGGGGAGCTGTTTTTT
TRBV6-4	TRBJ2-6	.	large	CASSASSGANVLTF	TGTGCCAGCAGTGCTAGCTCTGGGGCCAACGTCCTGACTTTC
TRBV6-4	TRBJ1-1	.	.	CASSVGAGTEAFF	TGTGCCAGCAGTGTTGGGGCTGGGACTGAAGCTTTCTTT
TRBV7-9	TRBJ2-5	.	.	CASSRLEIETQYF	TGTGCCAGCAGCCGCCTGGAGATAGAGACCCAGTACTTC
TRBV6-5	TRBJ1-1	TRBD1	.	CASSQGGWTEAFF	TGTGCCAGCAGCCAGGGGGGATGGACTGAAGCTTTCTTT
TRBV27	TRBJ2-1	TRBD1	once	CASSRRPTGVVDNEQFF	TGTGCCAGCAGCCGGAGGCCCACAGGGGTGGTTGACAATGAGCAGTTCTTC
TRBV28	TRBJ2-7	.	.	CASSLGGGAHEQYF	TGTGCCAGCAGTTTAGGTGGAGGGGCCCACGAGCAGTACTTC
TRBV9	TRBJ2-3	TRBD2	few	CASSLRLAGGSDTQYF	TGTGCCAGCAGCCTCCGACTAGCGGGAGGTTCAGATACGCAGTATTTT
TRBV6-5	TRBJ2-5	TRBD2	.	CASSTLAGGWETQYF	TGTGCCAGCAGTACACTAGCGGGAGGGTGGGAGACCCAGTACTTC
TRBV10-3	TRBJ2-7	TRBD1	.	CAISEGTGGEYEQYF	TGTGCCATCAGTGAGGGGACAGGGGGAGAGTACGAGCAGTACTTC
TRBV27	TRBJ1-2	.	few	CASSLRQEMTGYYGYTF	TGTGCCAGCAGTTTACGACAGGAAATGACAGGTTATTATGGCTACACCTTC
TRBV6-6	TRBJ2-1	TRBD1	.	CASSPTGREQFF	TGTGCCAGCAGCCCGACAGGGCGCGAGCAGTTCTTC
TRBV11-2	TRBJ2-5	TRBD2	.	CASSLGTSGSVETQYF	TGTGCCAGCAGCTTAGGGACTAGCGGGAGTGTAGAGACCCAGTACTTC
TRBV30	TRBJ1-5	.	once	CAWRGGGSPNQPQHF	TGTGCCTGGAGAGGAGGTGGAAGCCCCAATCAGCCCCAGCATTTT
TRBV7-2	TRBJ2-7	.	.	CASSLAQGVGTYEQYF	TGTGCCAGCAGCTTAGCGCAAGGGGTGGGGACCTACGAGCAGTACTTC
TRBV7-9	TRBJ2-5	.	.	CSSSLSGGAETQYF	TGTTCCAGCAGCTTATCTGGGGGGGCGGAGACCCAGTACTTC
TRBV5-1	TRBJ2-1	TRBD2	.	CASSHGLAGPNEQFF	TGCGCCAGCAGCCACGGACTAGCGGGGCCCAATGAGCAGTTCTTC
TRBV7-9	TRBJ2-1	TRBD2	.	CASSFGTSGYNEQFF	TGTGCCAGCAGCTTCGGGACTAGCGGGTACAATGAGCAGTTCTTC
TRBV7-6	TRBJ2-1	.	.	CASSLLSSYNEQFF	TGTGCCAGCAGCTTATTATCCTCCTACAATGAGCAGTTCTTC
TRBV6-6	TRBJ2-1	TRBD1	.	CASSTGTGAYNEQFF	TGTGCCAGCAGTACCGGGACAGGGGCCTACAATGAGCAGTTCTTC
TRBV6-5	TRBJ2-3	.	.	CASSPDFTDTQYF	TGTGCCAGCAGTCCGGACTTCACAGATACGCAGTATTTT
TRBV4-3	TRBJ2-6	TRBD2	.	CASSQTSGSGANVLTF	TGCGCCAGCAGCCAAACTAGCGGCTCTGGGGCCAACGTCCTGACTTTC
TRBV19	TRBJ2-1	TRBD2	once	CASKRLAGEEQFF	TGTGCCAGTAAGAGACTAGCGGGAGAGGAGCAGTTCTTC
TRBV6-1	TRBJ2-1	.	once	CASSEYPGASYNEQFF	TGTGCCAGCAGTGAATACCCGGGAGCTTCCTACAATGAGCAGTTCTTC
TRBV19	TRBJ1-1	TRBD1	.	CASTNRGTGTEAFF	TGTGCCAGTACCAACAGGGGTACAGGCACTGAAGCTTTCTTT
TRBV7-6	TRBJ2-1	TRBD2	.	CASSVGTSGSAEQFF	TGTGCCAGCAGCGTCGGTACTAGCGGGAGTGCTGAGCAGTTCTTC
TRBV5-6	TRBJ1-2	.	once	CASSLDLQGGYTF	TGTGCCAGCAGCTTGGACCTCCAGGGTGGCTACACCTTC
TRBV15	TRBJ2-2	TRBD1	.	CATSRVEGTGNTGELFF	TGTGCCACCAGCAGGGTTGAAGGGACAGGGAACACCGGGGAGCTGTTTTTT
TRBV15	TRBJ1-2	TRBD1	.	CATSRLGGQGRDGYTF	TGTGCCACCAGCAGATTAGGAGGACAGGGGCGTGATGGCTACACCTTC
TRBV30	TRBJ1-5	.	.	CAWSGRRLSSSNQPQHF	TGTGCCTGGAGTGGCCGTCGATTGTCGTCGAGTAATCAGCCCCAGCATTTT
TRBV15	TRBJ2-5	.	.	CATSREMLAKEETQYF	TGTGCCACCAGCAGAGAAATGCTAGCGAAGGAGGAGACCCAGTACTTC
TRBV18	TRBJ2-5	TRBD2	.	CASSPSSGRLETQYF	TGTGCCAGCTCACCGTCTAGCGGGAGGCTTGAGACCCAGTACTTC
TRBV7-2	TRBJ2-1	TRBD2	.	CASRKDGPAGDEQFF	TGTGCCAGCAGAAAGGACGGTCCAGCGGGAGATGAGCAGTTCTTC